Included here is one TCR beta chain sequence, with context. Sequencing used immunoSEQ multiplex PCR; TCRdb keeps in-frame clones, though not all of them. The sample carries about 440,000 clones, more than 85% recorded once. V lost 8 bases, J lost 4 bases, and 14 bases lay in between. This CDR3 has 13 amino acids. Germline assignment: CDR1 MNHEY and CDR2 SVGAGI. This sample was included in a study of blood T cell repertoires in COVID-19. Study overall: Spain, Italy and the United States supplied samples that represented acute and convalescent COVID-19.

This chain connects TRBV6-5 to TRBJ1-2, with D uncertain. The TCR sequence derives from a woman in her 30s with acute or convalescent COVID-19. Specimen: peripheral blood. The DNA of the CDR3 is TGTGCCAGCTCAGGCGATCCTTTCTATGGCTACACCTTC. Translated: CASSGDPFYGYTF.